This TCR beta chain was sequenced for a study of persistence of HIV-infected CD4 T cells. As for the study in general: The sample holds CD4+ T cells responsive to CMV or HIV-1 Gag. Median time on suppressive ART was 8 to 9 years. The study, taken as a whole, reports: The rare CMV-responding cells with HIV-1 proviruses were not separately TCR-sequenced. TCR oligoclonality correlated with proviral oligoclonality in the same sorted populations.

The stimulus was an HIV-1 Gag 15-mer peptide pool, roughly 1 ug/peptide/mL. CD40L/CD69 double-negative CD45RO-high memory CD4+ T cells were collected. Notes on this clone: No antigen is known for it.

V was clipped by 6 bases and J by 0 bases, with 8 bases between them. The CDR3 spans 14 residues. Germline V gene sequence: CDR1 SGHVS, CDR2 FNYEAQ. This was the immunoSEQ version 4 assay in survey mode. Clones were sequenced by immunoSEQ multiplex PCR, and TCRdb holds only the in-frame ones, with some missing. Of around 30,000 clones in the sample, 80% to 90% were seen once. Sequencing used CD4+ T cells sorted from PBMCs after approximately 18-hour stimulation, obtained from a patient who received antiretroviral therapy. The receptor comes from an adult woman with HIV who was CMV-seropositive. This chain links TRBV7-6 with TRBJ2-2; no firm D call. In DNA form, the CDR3 reads TGTGCCAGCAGAGACACTACGAACACCGGGGAGCTGTTTTTT. Protein: CASRDTTNTGELFF.